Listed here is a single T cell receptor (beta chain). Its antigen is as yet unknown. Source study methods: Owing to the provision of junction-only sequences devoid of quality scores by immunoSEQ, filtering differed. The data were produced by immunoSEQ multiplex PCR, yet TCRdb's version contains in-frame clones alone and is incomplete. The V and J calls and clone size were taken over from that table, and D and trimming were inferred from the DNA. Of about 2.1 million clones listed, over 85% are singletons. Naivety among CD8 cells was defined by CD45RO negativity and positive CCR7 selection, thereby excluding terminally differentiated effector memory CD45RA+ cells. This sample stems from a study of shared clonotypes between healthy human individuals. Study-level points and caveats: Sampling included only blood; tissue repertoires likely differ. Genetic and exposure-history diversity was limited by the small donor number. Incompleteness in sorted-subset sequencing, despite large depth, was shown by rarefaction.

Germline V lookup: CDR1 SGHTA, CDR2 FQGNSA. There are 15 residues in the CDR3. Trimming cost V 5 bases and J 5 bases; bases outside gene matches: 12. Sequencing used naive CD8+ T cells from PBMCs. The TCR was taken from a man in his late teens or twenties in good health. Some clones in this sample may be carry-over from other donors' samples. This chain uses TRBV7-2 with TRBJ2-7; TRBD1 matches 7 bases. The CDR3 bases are TGTGCCAGCAGCACAAGGACAGGTGCTAGGGACGAGCAGTACTTC. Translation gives CASSTRTGARDEQYF.